The present T cell receptor beta chain was sequenced within a study of OX40 agonist ivuxolimab in advanced cancers. Regarding the complete study: Ivuxolimab was an agonistic, fully human IgG2 monoclonal antibody directed against OX40 (CD134), a costimulatory receptor. Prior anti-PD-1, anti-PD-L1 or anti-CTLA-4 therapy was permitted, and checkpoint inhibitors had been received by around 39% of dose-escalation patients. Partial responses were achieved by three dose-escalation patients, of whom one had hepatocellular carcinoma and two had cutaneous melanoma. Of the 50 to 55 dose-escalation patients, hepatocellular carcinoma was present in about 20, melanoma in around 15, renal cell carcinoma in 9 and head and neck cancer in 9. The point of sequencing TCRbeta in the periphery was to test whether ivuxolimab changed TCR sequence diversity and drove clonal T-cell expansion. Intravenous ivuxolimab was administered to patients every 2 weeks at six dose levels: 0.01, 0.1, 0.3, 1.5, 3 and 10 mg/kg. In the dose-escalation cohort, more than 75% of patients were male, and the mean age was approximately 55 years, with a range of roughly 20 to 80. The paper describes the monotherapy dose-escalation part (N of about 52 patients) of the phase I trial of ivuxolimab. Study-wide findings and limitations: In the 0.1-3.0 mg/kg groups, partial responders were among the patients with the lowest normalized peripheral clonal expansion, particularly in CD8+ T cells. Which antigens the clonally expanded peripheral T cells were specific for was not determined. After ivuxolimab, CD8+ T cells had more expanded clones than CD4+ T cells on average. Low levels of normalized T-cell clonal expansion were also seen in some patients who did not respond. Clonal expansion of both CD4+ and CD8+ blood T cells was observed from baseline to week 6 at doses 0.1 to 3.0 mg/kg.

The trial excluded patients who had a history of autoimmune disease or were on systemic immunosuppression. Peripheral blood for TCR sequencing was drawn from every dose cohort at baseline, at cycle 4 day 1 and at cycle 7 day 1. Samples came from an open-label, multicenter, first-in-human phase I dose-escalation trial of ivuxolimab. Adults with locally advanced or metastatic head and neck squamous cell, hepatocellular, melanoma or renal cell carcinoma were enrolled in the trial. CD4+ and CD8+ T cells were sorted separately from peripheral blood before TCR sequencing. This clone has a handful of counts. Its specific antigen is unknown. Base quality data are lacking; no much larger clone is found one base away. To sequence the TCRbeta CDR3 region, genomic DNA was isolated from the sorted cells. TCRbeta CDR3 regions were sequenced using the immunoSEQ Assay. The table comes from immuneACCESS by way of TCRdb, which keeps in-frame sequences with V and J called. Part of the clones is missing from these tables; in studies checked, under half for an unresolved V gene and the rest for unknown reasons. Recorded for this sample are approximately 89,000 clones; roughly 90% of them occurred a single time. The ten largest make up 0.25% to 0.3% of the sample.

CDR1 LNHDA and CDR2 SQIVND are derived from the germline V gene (reference sequence). The V end loses 7 bases and the J end loses 5 bases, and a stretch of 12 bases separates them. From the cysteine through the phenylalanine, the CDR3 covers 13 amino acids. Left in the record is the CDR3 DNA by itself, 39 bases read in frame from the first base. This TCR was recovered from an adult with an advanced solid tumor such as melanoma, head and neck, liver or kidney cancer. The chain links TRBV19 with TRBJ1-5; TRBD1 is possibly the D segment (5 matching bases). The material was CD4+ or CD8+ T cells sorted from blood, obtained in a trial of the OX40 agonist ivuxolimab. The nucleotides are TGTGCCAGTAATTGGCAGGGCTATCAGCCCCAGCATTTT. Its protein product is CASNWQGYQPQHF.